This record concerns one T cell receptor beta chain sequence. Study processing details: Using reference gene primer amplification, nucleated cell counts were estimated. Generated by immunoSEQ multiplex PCR, the TCRdb table keeps only in-frame clones and is missing some. V and J calls and clone size are copied from that table; D and trimming were computed from the DNA. Among about 78,000 clones listed, around nine tenths were seen once. V was cut by 7 bases and J by 0 bases, with 9 bases left in between. CDR3 length: 13 residues. Germline CDR1 and CDR2: MNHEY and SVGAGI. This entry is derived from a study of blood T cell repertoires in COVID-19. Looking at the study overall: Sites in the United States, Italy and Spain provided acute and convalescent COVID-19 samples.

This receptor was identified in a man aged 45-65 years with active or convalescent COVID-19. Sequencing used peripheral blood. J is TRBJ1-2 and V is TRBV6-5; no clear D gene. The CDR3 coding sequence is TGTGCCAGCAATAGCGGCGCTAACTATGGCTACACCTTC. Its translation: CASNSGANYGYTF.